The entry below describes one T cell receptor beta chain. Its antigen is currently unknown. As to time point: week 35, safety follow-up. Each dose delivered 300 ug of mutant IDH1 20-mer peptide subcutaneously with imiquimod. Patients were given eight vaccinations, scheduled in weeks 1, 3, 5, 7, 11, 15, 19 and 23. This sample stems from a study of a mutant IDH1 vaccine in newly diagnosed glioma. On the study more broadly: Among treated patients, 62.5% were male and approximately 40% female, and mean age was roughly 40 years. Most had both radiotherapy and temozolomide beforehand; others had only one. Findings and limits, study-wide: Pseudoprogression seemed unrelated to changes in top peripheral T cell clonotypes.

Germline V gene data show CDR1 as GTSNPN and CDR2 as SVGIG (reference sequence). The V end lost 0 bases, the J end lost 2 bases, and 2 bases lay between the germline ends. The CDR3 is 11 residues long. Produced via immunoSEQ multiplex PCR; TCRdb's table is partial and in-frame only. Found here are fewer than 90,000 clones, roughly 83% of them singletons; the top ten hold roughly 12%. The origin of this receptor is a man aged 18 to 29 with glioma. This sequence joins TRBV30 and TRBJ2-7; D gene uncertain. Material: PBMCs, obtained from a glioma patient whose treatment included an IDH1 peptide vaccine. The CDR3 loop is CAWSVPYEQYF. The CDR3 coding sequence is TGTGCCTGGAGTGTTCCCTACGAGCAGTACTTC.